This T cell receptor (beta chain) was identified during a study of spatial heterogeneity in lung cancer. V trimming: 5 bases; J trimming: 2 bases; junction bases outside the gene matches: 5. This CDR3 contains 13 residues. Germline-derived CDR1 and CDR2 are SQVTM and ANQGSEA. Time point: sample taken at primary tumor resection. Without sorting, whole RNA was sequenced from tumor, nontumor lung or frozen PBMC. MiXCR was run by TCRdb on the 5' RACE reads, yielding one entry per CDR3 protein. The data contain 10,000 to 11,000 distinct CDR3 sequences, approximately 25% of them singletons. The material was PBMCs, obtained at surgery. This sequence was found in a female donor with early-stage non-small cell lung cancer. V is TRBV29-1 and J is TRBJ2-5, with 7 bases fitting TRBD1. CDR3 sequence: CSVQGQNQETQYF. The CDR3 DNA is TGCAGCGTTCAGGGACAGAATCAAGAGACCCAGTACTTC.